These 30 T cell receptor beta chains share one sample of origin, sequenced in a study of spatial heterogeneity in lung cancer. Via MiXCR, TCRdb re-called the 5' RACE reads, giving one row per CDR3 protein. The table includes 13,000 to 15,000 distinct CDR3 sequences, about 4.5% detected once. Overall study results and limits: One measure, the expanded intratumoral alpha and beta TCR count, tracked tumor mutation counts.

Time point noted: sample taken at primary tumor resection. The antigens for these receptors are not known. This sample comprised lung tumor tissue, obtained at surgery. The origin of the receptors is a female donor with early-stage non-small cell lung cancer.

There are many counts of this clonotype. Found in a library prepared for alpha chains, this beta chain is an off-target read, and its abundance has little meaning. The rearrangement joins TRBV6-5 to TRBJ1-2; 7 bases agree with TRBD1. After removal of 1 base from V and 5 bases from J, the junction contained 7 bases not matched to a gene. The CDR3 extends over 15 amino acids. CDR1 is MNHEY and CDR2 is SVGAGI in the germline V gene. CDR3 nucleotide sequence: TGTGCCAGCAGTTACTTTTACAGGGGAAAGTATGGCTACACCTTC. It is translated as CASSYFYRGKYGYTF.

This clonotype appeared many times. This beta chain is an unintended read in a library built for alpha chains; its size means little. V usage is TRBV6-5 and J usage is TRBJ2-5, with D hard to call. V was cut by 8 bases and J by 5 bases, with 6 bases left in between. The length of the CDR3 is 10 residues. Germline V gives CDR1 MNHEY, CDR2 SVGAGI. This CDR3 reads CASARETQYF. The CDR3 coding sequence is TGTGCCAGCGCCAGGGAGACCCAGTACTTC.

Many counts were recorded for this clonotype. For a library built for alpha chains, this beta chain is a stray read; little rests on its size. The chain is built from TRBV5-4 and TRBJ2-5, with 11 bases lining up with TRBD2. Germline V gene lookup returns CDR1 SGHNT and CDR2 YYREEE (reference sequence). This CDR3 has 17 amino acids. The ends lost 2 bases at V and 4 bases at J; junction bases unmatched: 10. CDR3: CASSFRGSGGAGETQYF. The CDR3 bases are TGTGCCAGCAGCTTTCGAGGTAGCGGGGGGGCCGGAGAGACCCAGTACTTC.

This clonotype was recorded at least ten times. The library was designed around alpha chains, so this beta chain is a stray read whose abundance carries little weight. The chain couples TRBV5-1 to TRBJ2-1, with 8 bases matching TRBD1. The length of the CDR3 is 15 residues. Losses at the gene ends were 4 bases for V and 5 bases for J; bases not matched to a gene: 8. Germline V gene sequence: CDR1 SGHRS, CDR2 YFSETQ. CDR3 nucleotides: TGCGCCAGCAGCCTTCAGGGGGCGCAGAACAATGAGCAGTTCTTC. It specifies CASSLQGAQNNEQFF.

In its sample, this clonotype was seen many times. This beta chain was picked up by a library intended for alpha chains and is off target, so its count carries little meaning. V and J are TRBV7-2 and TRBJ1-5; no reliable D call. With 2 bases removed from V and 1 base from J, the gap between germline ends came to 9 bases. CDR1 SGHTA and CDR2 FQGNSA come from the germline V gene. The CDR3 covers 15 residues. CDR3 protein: CASSLQKGSNQPQHF. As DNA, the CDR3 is TGTGCCAGCAGCTTACAGAAGGGAAGCAATCAGCCCCAGCATTTT.

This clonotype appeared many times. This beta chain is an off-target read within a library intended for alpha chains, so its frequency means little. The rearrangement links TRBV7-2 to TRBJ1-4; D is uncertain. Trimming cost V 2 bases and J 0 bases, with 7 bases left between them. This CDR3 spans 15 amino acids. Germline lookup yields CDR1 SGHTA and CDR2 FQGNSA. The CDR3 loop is CASSLQTATNEKLFF. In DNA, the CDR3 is TGTGCCAGCAGCTTACAGACTGCAACTAATGAAAAACTGTTTTTT.

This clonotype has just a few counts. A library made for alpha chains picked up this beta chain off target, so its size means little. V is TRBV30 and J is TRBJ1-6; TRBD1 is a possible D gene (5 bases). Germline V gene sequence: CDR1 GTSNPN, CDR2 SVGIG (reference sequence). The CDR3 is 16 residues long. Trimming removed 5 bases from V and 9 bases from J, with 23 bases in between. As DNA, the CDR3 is TGTGCCTGGGCGGAGGGAATGAGGGGAAAAATTTCACCCCTCCACTTT. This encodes CAWAEGMRGKISPLHF.

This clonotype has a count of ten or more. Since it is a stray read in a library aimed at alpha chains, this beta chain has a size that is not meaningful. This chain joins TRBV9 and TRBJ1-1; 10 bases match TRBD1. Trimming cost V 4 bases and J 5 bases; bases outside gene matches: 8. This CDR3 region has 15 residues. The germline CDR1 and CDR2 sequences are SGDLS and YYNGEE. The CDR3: CASSPWTGGGTEAFF. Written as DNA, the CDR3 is TGTGCCAGCAGCCCTTGGACAGGGGGAGGTACTGAAGCTTTCTTT.

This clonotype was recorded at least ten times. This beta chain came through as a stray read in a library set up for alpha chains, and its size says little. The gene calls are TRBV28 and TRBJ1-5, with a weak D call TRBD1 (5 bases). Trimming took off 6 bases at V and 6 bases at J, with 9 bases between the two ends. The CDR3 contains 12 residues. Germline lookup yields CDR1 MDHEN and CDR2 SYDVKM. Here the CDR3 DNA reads TGTGCCAGCAGCGGGAGGGGTCAGCCCCAGCATTTT. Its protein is CASSGRGQPQHF.

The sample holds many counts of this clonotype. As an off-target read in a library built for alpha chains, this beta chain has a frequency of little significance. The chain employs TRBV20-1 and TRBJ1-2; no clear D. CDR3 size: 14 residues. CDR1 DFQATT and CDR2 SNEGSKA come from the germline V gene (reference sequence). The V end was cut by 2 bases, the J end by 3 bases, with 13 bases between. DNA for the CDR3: TGCAGTGCTAGAAGACCATTGCAGGACTATGGCTACACCTTC. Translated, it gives CSARRPLQDYGYTF.

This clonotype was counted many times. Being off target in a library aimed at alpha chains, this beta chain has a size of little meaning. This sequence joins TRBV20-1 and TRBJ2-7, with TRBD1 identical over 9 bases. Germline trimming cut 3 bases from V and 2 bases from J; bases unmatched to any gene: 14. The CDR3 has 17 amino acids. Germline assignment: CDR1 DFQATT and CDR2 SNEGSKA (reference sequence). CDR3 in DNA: TGCAGTGCTAGGGAACAGGGGGCCCACCCTCCTCCCTACGAGCAGTACTTC. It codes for CSAREQGAHPPPYEQYF.

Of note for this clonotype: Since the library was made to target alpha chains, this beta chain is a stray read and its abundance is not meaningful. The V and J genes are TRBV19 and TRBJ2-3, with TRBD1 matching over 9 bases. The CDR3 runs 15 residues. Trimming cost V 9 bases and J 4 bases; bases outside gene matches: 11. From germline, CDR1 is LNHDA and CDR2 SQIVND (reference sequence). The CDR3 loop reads CASKDRGYSADTQYF. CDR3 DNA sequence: TGTGCCAGCAAGGACAGGGGATATTCCGCAGATACGCAGTATTTT.

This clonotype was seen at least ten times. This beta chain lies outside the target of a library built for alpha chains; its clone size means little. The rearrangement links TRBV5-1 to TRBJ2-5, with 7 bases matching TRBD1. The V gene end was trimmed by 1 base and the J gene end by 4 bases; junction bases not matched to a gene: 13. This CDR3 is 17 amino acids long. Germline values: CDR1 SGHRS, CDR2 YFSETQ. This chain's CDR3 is CASSLTIQGTELETQYF. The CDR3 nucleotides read TGCGCCAGCAGCTTGACCATACAGGGGACCGAGTTAGAGACCCAGTACTTC.

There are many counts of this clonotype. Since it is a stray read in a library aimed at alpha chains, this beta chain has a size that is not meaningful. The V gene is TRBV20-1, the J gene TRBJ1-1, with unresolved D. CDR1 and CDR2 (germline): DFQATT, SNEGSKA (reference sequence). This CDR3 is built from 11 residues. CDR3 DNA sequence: TGCAGCGTTAGAAGGGCTACTGAAGCTTTCTTT. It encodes CSVRRATEAFF.

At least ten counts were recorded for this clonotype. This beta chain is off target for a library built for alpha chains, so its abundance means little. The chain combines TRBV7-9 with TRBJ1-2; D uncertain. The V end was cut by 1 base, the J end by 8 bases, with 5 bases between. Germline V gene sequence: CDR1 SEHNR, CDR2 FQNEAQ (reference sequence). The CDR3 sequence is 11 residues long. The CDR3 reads CASSLDSGYTF. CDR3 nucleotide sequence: TGTGCCAGCAGCTTAGACTCCGGCTACACCTTC.

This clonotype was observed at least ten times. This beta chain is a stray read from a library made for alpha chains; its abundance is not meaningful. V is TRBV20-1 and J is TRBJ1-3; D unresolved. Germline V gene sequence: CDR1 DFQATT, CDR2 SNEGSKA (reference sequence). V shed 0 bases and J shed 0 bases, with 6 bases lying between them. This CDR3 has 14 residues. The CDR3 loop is CSARDKSSGNTIYF. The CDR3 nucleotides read TGCAGTGCTAGAGATAAAAGCTCTGGAAACACCATATATTTT.

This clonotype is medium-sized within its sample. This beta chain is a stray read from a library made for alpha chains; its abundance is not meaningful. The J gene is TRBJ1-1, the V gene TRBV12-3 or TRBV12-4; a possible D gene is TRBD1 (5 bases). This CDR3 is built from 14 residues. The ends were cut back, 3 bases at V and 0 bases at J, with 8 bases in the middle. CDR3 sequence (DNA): TGTGCCAGCAGTTTTCCGGGACTGAACACTGAAGCTTTCTTT. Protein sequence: CASSFPGLNTEAFF.

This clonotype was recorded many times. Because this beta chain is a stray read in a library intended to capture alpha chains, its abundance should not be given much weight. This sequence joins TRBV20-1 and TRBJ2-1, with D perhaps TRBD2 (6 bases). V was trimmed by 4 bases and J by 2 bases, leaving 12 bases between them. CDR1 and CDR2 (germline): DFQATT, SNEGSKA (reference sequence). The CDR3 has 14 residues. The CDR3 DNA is TGCAGTGCTATAACGGGACTTACCTACAATGAGCAGTTCTTC. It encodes CSAITGLTYNEQFF.

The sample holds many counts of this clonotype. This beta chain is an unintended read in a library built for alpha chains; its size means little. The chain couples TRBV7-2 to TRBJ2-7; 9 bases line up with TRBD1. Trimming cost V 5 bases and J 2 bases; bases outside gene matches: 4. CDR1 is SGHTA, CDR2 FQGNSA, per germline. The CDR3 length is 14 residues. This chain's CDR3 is CASSDRDRAYEQYF. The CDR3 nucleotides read TGTGCCAGCAGCGACCGGGACAGGGCCTACGAGCAGTACTTC.

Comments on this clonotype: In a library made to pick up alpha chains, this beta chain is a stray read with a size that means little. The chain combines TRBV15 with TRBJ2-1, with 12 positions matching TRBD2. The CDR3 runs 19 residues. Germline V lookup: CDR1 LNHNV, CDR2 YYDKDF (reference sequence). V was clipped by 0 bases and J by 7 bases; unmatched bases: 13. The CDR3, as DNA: TGTGCCACCAGCAGAGATAGGTTTTCTCTAGCGGGGGGGCCGAATGAGCAGTTCTTC. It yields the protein CATSRDRFSLAGGPNEQFF.

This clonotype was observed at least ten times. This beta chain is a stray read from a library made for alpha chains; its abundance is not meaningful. The DNA for the CDR3 is TGTGCCAGCGAGTACGACAGGCAAGAGACCCAGTACTTC. This codes for CASEYDRQETQYF. This chain links TRBV11-2 with TRBJ2-5; D perhaps matches TRBD1 (6 bases). The V end lost 8 bases, the J end lost 2 bases, and 12 bases lay between the germline ends. CDR3 size: 13 residues. Per the germline V gene, CDR1 is SGHAT and CDR2 is FQNNGV.

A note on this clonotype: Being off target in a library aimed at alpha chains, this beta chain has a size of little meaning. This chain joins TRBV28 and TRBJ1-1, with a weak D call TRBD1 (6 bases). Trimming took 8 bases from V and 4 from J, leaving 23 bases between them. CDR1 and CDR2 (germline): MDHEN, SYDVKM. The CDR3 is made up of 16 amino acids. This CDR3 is CASLLGGIQGPTEAFF. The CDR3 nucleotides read TGTGCCAGCCTACTGGGGGGGATACAGGGTCCCACTGAAGCTTTCTTT.

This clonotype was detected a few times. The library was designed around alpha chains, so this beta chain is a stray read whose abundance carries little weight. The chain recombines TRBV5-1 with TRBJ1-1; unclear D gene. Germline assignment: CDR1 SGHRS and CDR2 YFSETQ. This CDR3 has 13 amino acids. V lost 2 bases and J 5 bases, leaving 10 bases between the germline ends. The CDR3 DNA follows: TGCGCCAGCAGCTTTACCCCCGGAACTGAAGCTTTCTTT. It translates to CASSFTPGTEAFF.

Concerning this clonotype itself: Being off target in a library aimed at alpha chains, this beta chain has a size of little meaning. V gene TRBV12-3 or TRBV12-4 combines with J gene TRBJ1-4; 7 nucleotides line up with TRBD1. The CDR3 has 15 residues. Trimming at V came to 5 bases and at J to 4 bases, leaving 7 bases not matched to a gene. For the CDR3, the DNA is TGTGCCAGCAGTCTCTTCGGGACAGTTAATGAAAAACTGTTTTTT. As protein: CASSLFGTVNEKLFF.

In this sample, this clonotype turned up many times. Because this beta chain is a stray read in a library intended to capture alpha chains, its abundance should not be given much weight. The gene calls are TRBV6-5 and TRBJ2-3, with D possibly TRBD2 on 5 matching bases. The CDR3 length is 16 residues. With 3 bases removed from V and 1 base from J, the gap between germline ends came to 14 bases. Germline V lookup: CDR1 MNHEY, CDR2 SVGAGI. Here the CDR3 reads CASSYELGYGTDTQYF. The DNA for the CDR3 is TGTGCCAGCAGTTATGAACTAGGTTACGGCACAGATACGCAGTATTTT.

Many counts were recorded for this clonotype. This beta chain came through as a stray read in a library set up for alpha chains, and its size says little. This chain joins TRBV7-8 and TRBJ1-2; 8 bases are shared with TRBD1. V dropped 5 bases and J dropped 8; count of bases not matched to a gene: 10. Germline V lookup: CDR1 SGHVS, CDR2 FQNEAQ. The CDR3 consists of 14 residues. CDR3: CASSADRVTGGYTF. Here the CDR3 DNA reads TGTGCCAGCAGCGCGGACAGGGTAACGGGAGGCTACACCTTC.

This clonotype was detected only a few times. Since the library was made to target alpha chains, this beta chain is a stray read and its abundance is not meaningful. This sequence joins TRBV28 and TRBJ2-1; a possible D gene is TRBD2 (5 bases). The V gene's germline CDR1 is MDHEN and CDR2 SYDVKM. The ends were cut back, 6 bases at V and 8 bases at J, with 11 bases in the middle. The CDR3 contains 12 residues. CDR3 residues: CASRFLRDEQFF. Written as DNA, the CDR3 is TGTGCCAGCAGATTTCTGAGGGATGAGCAGTTCTTC.

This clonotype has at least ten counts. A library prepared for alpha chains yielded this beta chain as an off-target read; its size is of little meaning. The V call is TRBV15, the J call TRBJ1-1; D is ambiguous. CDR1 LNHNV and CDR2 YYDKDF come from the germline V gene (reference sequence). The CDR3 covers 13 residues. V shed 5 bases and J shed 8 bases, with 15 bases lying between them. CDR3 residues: CATSGMRNSEAFF. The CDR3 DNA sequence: TGTGCCACCAGCGGAATGAGGAATTCCGAAGCTTTCTTT.

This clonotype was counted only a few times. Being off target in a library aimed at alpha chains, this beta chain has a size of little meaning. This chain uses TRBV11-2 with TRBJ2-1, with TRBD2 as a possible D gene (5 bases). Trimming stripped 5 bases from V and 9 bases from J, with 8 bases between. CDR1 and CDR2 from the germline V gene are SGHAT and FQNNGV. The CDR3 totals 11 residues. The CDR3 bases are TGTGCCAGCAGCGTCCGGGGTGAGCAGTTCTTC. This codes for CASSVRGEQFF.

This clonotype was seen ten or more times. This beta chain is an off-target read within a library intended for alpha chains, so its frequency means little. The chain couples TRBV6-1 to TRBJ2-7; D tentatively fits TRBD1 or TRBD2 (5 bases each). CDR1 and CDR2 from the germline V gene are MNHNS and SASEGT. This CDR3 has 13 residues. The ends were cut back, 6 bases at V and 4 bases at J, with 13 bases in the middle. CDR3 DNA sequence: TGTGCCAGCAGGGTCCCGGGACCTTACGAGCAGTACTTC. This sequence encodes CASRVPGPYEQYF.